This is a list of T cell receptor beta chains from one sample in a study of T cell repertoires in cytomegalovirus infection. TCRdb used MiXCR to reprocess the reads, holding one entry per CDR3 protein. The sample yields hundreds of thousands of distinct CDR3 sequences, about a sixth seen once. Specimen: PBMCs. These receptors were collected from a human donor in good health (CMV status not recorded). Some clones in this sample may be carry-over from other donors' samples. CDR3s include the opening cysteine and the closing phenylalanine or tryptophan. D genes are given only for firm matches. Only some rows state a clone size, as once, few, many or a class for expanded clones.

j_call d_call v_call clone_size cdr3_nt cdr3_aa
TRBJ1-2 - TRBV20-1 - TGCAGTGCTAGGGCCCAAGGGACGAGCTATGGCTACACCTTC CSARAQGTSYGYTF
TRBJ2-2 TRBD1 TRBV7-8 many TGTGCCAGCAGCTTAACGGCGTCGACAGGGGTGGGCACCGGGGAGCTGTTTTTT CASSLTASTGVGTGELFF
TRBJ2-2 - TRBV7-2 many TGTGCCAGCAGCTTAGGCGCTAGGATGGGGTCCGGGGAGCTGTTTTTT CASSLGARMGSGELFF
TRBJ1-2 - TRBV3-1 - TGTGCCAGCAGCCCCTCGGATGCGGGTGGCTACACCTTC CASSPSDAGGYTF
TRBJ2-7 - TRBV19 - TGTGCCAGTAGTCTCACCGGGACAACCTCCCTGGAGCAGTACTTC CASSLTGTTSLEQYF
TRBJ2-7 - TRBV6-1 many TGTGCCAGCAGTGAATCGGAGCTGAACAGGGTACCCTACGAGCAGTACTTC CASSESELNRVPYEQYF
TRBJ1-1 - TRBV2 - TGTGCCAGCATTGACAGTCCGAACACTGAAGCTTTCTTT CASIDSPNTEAFF
TRBJ1-6 - TRBV4-1 few TGCGCCAGCAGCCAATCCGAAACAGATTCACCCCTCCACTTT CASSQSETDSPLHF
TRBJ1-3 TRBD1 TRBV7-9 many TGTGCCAGCAGCCCCCGGGACAGGGGTTCTGGAAACACCATATATTTT CASSPRDRGSGNTIYF
TRBJ1-6 - TRBV20-1 - TGCAGTGCCCCCCGAGCCCAGGAGTACTCACCCCTCCACTTT CSAPRAQEYSPLHF
TRBJ1-5 TRBD1 TRBV28 - TGTGCCAGCAACGAGGGGGCTCGAAATCAGCCCCAGCATTTT CASNEGARNQPQHF
TRBJ1-2 TRBD1 TRBV20-1 - TGCAGCGGAGCCTCCGGGACAGGTTATGGCTACACCTTC CSGASGTGYGYTF
TRBJ1-2 - TRBV6-5 - TGTGCCAGCAGTTACTCGCGGGCAGCTAACTATGGCTACACCTTC CASSYSRAANYGYTF
TRBJ2-7 TRBD2 TRBV19 many TGTGCCAGCCGACTAGCGGGGGGCAACGAGCAGTACTTC CASRLAGGNEQYF
TRBJ1-1 TRBD1 TRBV20-1 few TGCAGTGCTAGAGGACAGGGGGCGACTGAAGCTTTCTTT CSARGQGATEAFF
TRBJ2-7 TRBD1 TRBV6-5 - TGTGCCAGCAGACGAGGGACAGGCGACGAGCAGTACTTC CASRRGTGDEQYF
TRBJ1-6 - TRBV2 - TGTGCCAGCAGTGGACCAGGGGTGGGTTCACCCCTCCACTTT CASSGPGVGSPLHF
TRBJ2-1 TRBD1 TRBV7-6 many TGTGCCAGCAGCCCGGGACAGTTAGACAATGAGCAGTTCTTC CASSPGQLDNEQFF
TRBJ2-1 - TRBV28 many TGTGCCAGCACCCTGGGGGGTTTGGCCTACAATGAGCAGTTCTTC CASTLGGLAYNEQFF
TRBJ2-7 - TRBV12-3/TRBV12-4 many TGTGCCAGCAGTTCGGGACTTAGCTACGAGCAGTACTTC CASSSGLSYEQYF
TRBJ1-4 - TRBV6-6 - TGTGCCAGCAGTTCCAGGGGAAACGACGCGGGGGGACTGTTTTTT CASSSRGNDAGGLFF
TRBJ2-6 - TRBV7-2 many TGTGCCAGCAGTCACTCTGGGGGGGCCAACGTCCTGACTTTC CASSHSGGANVLTF
TRBJ1-6 - TRBV7-6 once TGTGCCAGCAGCTACAGTAGCTCCTATAATTCACCCCTCCACTTT CASSYSSSYNSPLHF
TRBJ2-7 - TRBV6-1 few TGTGCCAGCAGTGACCCCTGGGAGGCCCGCTACGAGCAGTACTTC CASSDPWEARYEQYF
TRBJ1-1 - TRBV20-1 - TGCAGTGCTAGAGTCGGGGGGGCCGCTGAAGCTTTCTTT CSARVGGAAEAFF
TRBJ1-2 TRBD1 TRBV29-1 many TGCAGCGTTGGACAGGGGGAGAACTATGGCTACACCTTC CSVGQGENYGYTF
TRBJ1-1 - TRBV15 - TGTGCCACCGGCAGACCGGGCGGGACGAACACTGAAGCTTTCTTT CATGRPGGTNTEAFF
TRBJ2-2 TRBD1 TRBV12-3/TRBV12-4 - TGTGCCAGCAGTTTATGGCAGGGGGCGCTTCCGAACACCGGGGAGCTGTTTTTT CASSLWQGALPNTGELFF
TRBJ2-3 TRBD2 TRBV20-1 - TGCAGCTCAGACGGGGGGGCTTATGGCACAGATACGCAGTATTTT CSSDGGAYGTDTQYF
TRBJ1-4 - TRBV11-2 - TGTGCCAGCAGCTCAAACGCTGGAAAACTGTTTTTT CASSSNAGKLFF
TRBJ1-1 - TRBV6-5 - TGTGCCAGCAGTTACTCCCCGTTTGGCAGGGAGAACACTGAAGCTTTCTTT CASSYSPFGRENTEAFF
TRBJ2-1 TRBD2 TRBV11-2 few TGTGCCAGCAGCTTAGGTCAGCGGGGGGCCCGCTCCTACAATGAGCAGTTCTTC CASSLGQRGARSYNEQFF
TRBJ2-1 TRBD2 TRBV3-1 few TGTGCCAGCAGCCCCCTGAGGGTTGCTAGCGGGGGCCCAAATGAGCAGTTCTTC CASSPLRVASGGPNEQFF
TRBJ1-5 TRBD1 TRBV19 - TGTGCCAGTAGTATCCTCGGACAGGGCAATCAGCCCCAGCATTTT CASSILGQGNQPQHF
TRBJ2-3 - TRBV3-1 few TGTGCCAGCAGCCCCTGGGGGGGCGGAAAATCAGATACGCAGTATTTT CASSPWGGGKSDTQYF
TRBJ1-1 TRBD1 TRBV13 - TGTGCCAGCAGCGGGGGACAGTCGCGGACTGAAGCTTTCTTT CASSGGQSRTEAFF
TRBJ2-7 - TRBV27 - TGTGCCAGCAGTTTTTCCCGGTCCTACGAGCAGTACTTC CASSFSRSYEQYF
TRBJ2-1 TRBD2 TRBV9 - TGTGCCAGCAGCGTTGCAGCGGGGGTCGGCAATGAGCAGTTCTTC CASSVAAGVGNEQFF
TRBJ1-6 - TRBV20-1 - TGCAGTGCTAGAGATTTGGGGAATAATTCACCCCTCCACTTT CSARDLGNNSPLHF
TRBJ1-2 - TRBV7-9 many TGTGCCAGCAGCTCCACTGGTTATAACTATGGCTACACCTTC CASSSTGYNYGYTF
TRBJ2-1 TRBD2 TRBV7-2 many TGTGCCAGCAGCTTACCGACCCGCTCGCGGGGGAGGTACAATGAGCAGTTCTTC CASSLPTRSRGRYNEQFF
TRBJ1-2 - TRBV20-1 few TGCAGTGCTAGAGATTCTCTGACGGGGGGAGGCTACACCTTC CSARDSLTGGGYTF
TRBJ2-3 - TRBV7-9 - TGTGCCAGCAGCTTAGCGGCAGGCCTCACAGATACGCAGTATTTT CASSLAAGLTDTQYF
TRBJ1-1 - TRBV7-2 many TGTGCCAGCAGCCAACGAATATACATTGGGAACACTGAAGCTTTCTTT CASSQRIYIGNTEAFF
TRBJ1-1 - TRBV2 few TGTGCCAGCAGTGAAAATCTCCCAGGGGCCACTGAAGCTTTCTTT CASSENLPGATEAFF
TRBJ1-5 - TRBV18 - TGTGCCACCTCAGAGATTGCTGGGGCAGGTGGGCTTTCCAATCAGCCCCAGCATTTT CATSEIAGAGGLSNQPQHF
TRBJ2-1 TRBD2 TRBV25-1 many TGTGCCAGCAGTGAACTACTAACTAGCGGGGGATTCTACAATGAGCAGTTCTTC CASSELLTSGGFYNEQFF
TRBJ2-1 - TRBV7-2 many TGTGCCAGCAGCTTAGGCTTAGGACACAATGAGCAGTTCTTC CASSLGLGHNEQFF
TRBJ2-5 - TRBV7-2 many TGTGCCAGCAGCTTAGCAGGTCTCGAGACCCAGTACTTC CASSLAGLETQYF